One and the same sample provided the 10 T cell receptor beta chains below, sequenced in a study of OX40 agonist ivuxolimab in advanced cancers. Some clones are missing from TCRdb's copy, which holds only in-frame ones; the method was immunoSEQ multiplex PCR. The data contain around 76,000 clones, around 87% of them seen just once; the ten biggest clones take up around 0.56%. The source material was CD4+ or CD8+ T cells sorted from blood, sampled in a trial of the OX40 agonist ivuxolimab. These receptors came from an adult with an advanced solid tumor such as melanoma, head and neck, liver or kidney cancer.

This rearrangement joins TRBV25-1 to TRBJ2-3; 7 bases agree with TRBD1. V was pared by 4 bases and J by 4 bases, with 8 bases of the junction left unmatched. Germline CDR1 is MGHDK and CDR2 is SYGVNS. The CDR3 length is 15 residues. CDR3 amino acids: CASSADRDSSDTQYF. CDR3 bases: TGTGCCAGCAGTGCAGACCGGGACAGTTCAGATACGCAGTATTTT.

CDR3 loop: CASSISARGHQPQHF. The CDR3 DNA sequence: TGTGCCAGTAGTATTTCGGCCAGGGGACATCAGCCCCAGCATTTT. The chain has TRBV19 and TRBJ1-5; TRBD1 is a possible D gene (6 bases). Per germline, CDR1 LNHDA and CDR2 SQIVND (reference sequence). The length of the CDR3 is 15 residues. V was shortened by 3 bases and J by 5 bases, with 14 bases between the two germline ends.

The chain employs TRBV28 and TRBJ2-1, with 7 nucleotides matching TRBD2. J lost 4 bases, V lost 2 bases, and 5 bases had no gene match. CDR3 length: 15 residues. Germline CDR1 reads MDHEN; CDR2 reads SYDVKM. CDR3 coding DNA: TGTGCCAGCAGTTTAACTAGCGATTATTACAATGAGCAGTTCTTC. It is translated as CASSLTSDYYNEQFF.

The V call is TRBV12-5, the J call TRBJ1-2; unclear D gene. The length of the CDR3 is 13 residues. CDR1 and CDR2 (germline): LGHNT, FRNRAP. V was trimmed by 1 base and J by 1 base, leaving 4 bases between them. The CDR3 region has the DNA TGTGCTAGTGGTTTGGGGGGTAACTATGGCTACACCTTC. Its protein is CASGLGGNYGYTF. Supplemented by reference TRBV12-5 and TRBJ1-2, the full variable domain reads DARVTQTPRHKVTEMGQEVTMRCQPILGHNTVFWYRQTMMQGLELLAYFRNRAPLDDSGMPKDRFSAEMPDATLATLKIQPSEPRDSAVYFCASGLGGNYGYTFGSGTRLTVV.

This chain connects TRBV5-6 to TRBJ2-3, with D tentatively TRBD1 or TRBD2 (5 bases each). V was clipped by 1 base and J by 8 bases, with 17 bases between them. Looked up from germline, CDR1 is SGHDT and CDR2 is YYEEEE. This CDR3 is 15 amino acids long. Written as DNA, the CDR3 is TGTGCCAGCAGCTTGACGCCCGGGACCCCGGGTACGCAGTATTTT. Protein product: CASSLTPGTPGTQYF.

The rearrangement joins TRBV6-6 to TRBJ1-5; D remains unclear. Trimming shortened V by 6 bases and J by 0 bases, and 6 bases separated the two germline ends. Germline lookup yields CDR1 MNHNY and CDR2 SVGAGI (reference sequence). The CDR3 has 13 amino acids. The CDR3 DNA is TGTGCCAGCAGGTTGGATAGCAATCAGCCCCAGCATTTT. Protein product: CASRLDSNQPQHF.

This clone has a handful of counts. The chain links TRBV6-5 to TRBJ1-2, with 7 bases identical to TRBD1. Trimming at V came to 5 bases and at J to 5 bases, leaving 11 bases not matched to a gene. This CDR3 has 15 residues. CDR1 MNHEY and CDR2 SVGAGI come from the germline V gene. CDR3 loop: CASSPRQGDFYGYTF. CDR3 nucleotide sequence: TGTGCCAGCAGTCCTCGACAGGGTGACTTTTATGGCTACACCTTC.

The J gene is TRBJ2-2, the V gene TRBV5-4; 10 nucleotides align to TRBD2. V was clipped by 3 bases and J by 4 bases; unmatched bases: 6. The CDR3 is 16 amino acids. Germline V lookup: CDR1 SGHNT, CDR2 YYREEE (reference sequence). In DNA, the CDR3 is TGTGCCAGCAGCTCGTTAGCGGGGGGCCTCACCGGGGAGCTGTTTTTT. It encodes CASSSLAGGLTGELFF.

The rearrangement links TRBV27 to TRBJ1-1; 8 bases line up with TRBD1. The V gene's germline CDR1 is MNHEY and CDR2 SMNVEV (reference sequence). The CDR3 sequence is 15 residues long. The ends lost 5 bases at V and 6 bases at J; junction bases unmatched: 11. CDR3 sequence (DNA): TGTGCCAGCAGTCCAACAGGGGGTAATAGGGCTGAAGCTTTCTTT. The encoded protein is CASSPTGGNRAEAFF.

This clone showed up just a few times. The DNA of the CDR3 is TGTGCCAGCAGCTTGGAACTAGCCACAGATACGCAGTATTTT. It yields the protein CASSLELATDTQYF. V is TRBV5-4 and J is TRBJ2-3, with D perhaps TRBD2 (6 bases). There are 14 residues in the CDR3. The V and J ends lost 0 bases and 2 bases respectively, with 7 bases between them. CDR1 is SGHNT and CDR2 is YYREEE in the germline V gene (reference sequence).